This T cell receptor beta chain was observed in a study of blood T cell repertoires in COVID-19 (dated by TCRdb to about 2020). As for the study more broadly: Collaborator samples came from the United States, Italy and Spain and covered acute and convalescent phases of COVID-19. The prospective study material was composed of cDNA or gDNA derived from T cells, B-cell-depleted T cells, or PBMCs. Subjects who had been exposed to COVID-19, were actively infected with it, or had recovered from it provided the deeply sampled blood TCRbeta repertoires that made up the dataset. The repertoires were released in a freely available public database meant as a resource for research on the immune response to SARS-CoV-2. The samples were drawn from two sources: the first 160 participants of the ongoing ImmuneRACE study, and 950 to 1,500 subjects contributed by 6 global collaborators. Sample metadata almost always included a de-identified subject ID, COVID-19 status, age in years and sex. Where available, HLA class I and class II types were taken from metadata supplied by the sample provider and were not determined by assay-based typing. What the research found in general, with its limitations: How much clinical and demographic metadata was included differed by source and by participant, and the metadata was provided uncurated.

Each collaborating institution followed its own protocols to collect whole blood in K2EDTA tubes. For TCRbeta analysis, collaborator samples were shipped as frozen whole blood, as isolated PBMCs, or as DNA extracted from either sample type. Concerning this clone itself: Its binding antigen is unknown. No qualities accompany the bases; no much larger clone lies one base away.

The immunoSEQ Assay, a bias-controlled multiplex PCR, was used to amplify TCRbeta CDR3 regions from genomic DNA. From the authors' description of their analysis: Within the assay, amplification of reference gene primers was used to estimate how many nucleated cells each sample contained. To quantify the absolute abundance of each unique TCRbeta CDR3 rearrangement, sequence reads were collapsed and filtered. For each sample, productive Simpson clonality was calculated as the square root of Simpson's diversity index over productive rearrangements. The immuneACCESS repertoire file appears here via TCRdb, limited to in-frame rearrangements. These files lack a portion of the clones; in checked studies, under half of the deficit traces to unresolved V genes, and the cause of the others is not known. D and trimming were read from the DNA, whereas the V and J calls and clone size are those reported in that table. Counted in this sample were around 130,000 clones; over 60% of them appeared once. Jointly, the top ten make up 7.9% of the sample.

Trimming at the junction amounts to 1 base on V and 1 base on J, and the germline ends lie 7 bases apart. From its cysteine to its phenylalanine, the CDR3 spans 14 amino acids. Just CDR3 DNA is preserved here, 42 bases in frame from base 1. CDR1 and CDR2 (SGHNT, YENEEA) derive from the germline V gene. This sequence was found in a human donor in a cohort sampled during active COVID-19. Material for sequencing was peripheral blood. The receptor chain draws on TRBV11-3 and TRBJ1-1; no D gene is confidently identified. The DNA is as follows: TGTGCCAGCAGCTTAGCCACTGGGAACACTGAAGCTTTCTTT. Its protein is CASSLATGNTEAFF. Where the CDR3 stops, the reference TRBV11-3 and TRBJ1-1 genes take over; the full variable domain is EAGVVQSPRYKIIEKKQPVAFWCNPISGHNTLYWYLQNLGQGPELLIRYENEEAVDDSQLPKDRFSAERLKGVDSTLKIQPAELGDSAVYLCASSLATGNTEAFFGQGTRLTVV.